The 6 T cell receptor beta chains in this list originate from one sample, sequenced in a study of T cell changes during pregnancy in multiple sclerosis. Profiling relied on immunoSEQ multiplex PCR, and the TCRdb table lists in-frame clones only, not all of them. This table holds approximately 66,000 clones, approximately 92% found once. Source: peripheral blood, taken in the third trimester of pregnancy. These receptors were taken from a female donor in good health, enrolled as a control in a pregnancy study.

This chain joins TRBV2 and TRBJ2-7; D is perhaps TRBD2 (6 bases). Germline V lookup: CDR1 SNHLY, CDR2 FYNNEI. Deletions cut 6 bases from V and 0 bases from J, with 6 bases between. The CDR3 runs 12 residues. CDR3 bases: TGTGCCAGCAGGGACTACTCCTACGAGCAGTACTTC. It translates to CASRDYSYEQYF. The full variable domain, completed using reference TRBV2 and TRBJ2-7, is EPEVTQTPSHQVTQMGQEVILRCVPISNHLYFYWYRQILGQKVEFLVSFYNNEISEKSEIFDDQFSVERPDGSNFTLKIRSTKLEDSAMYFCASRDYSYEQYFGPGTRLTVT.

Comments on this clone: Additional DNA sequences in this sample encode the identical CDR3. This chain links TRBV30 with TRBJ1-1; 11 positions agree with TRBD1. CDR3 length: 13 amino acids. The J segment lost 5 bases and the V segment lost 3 bases, leaving 2 bases of the junction unmatched. Germline V gene sequence: CDR1 GTSNPN, CDR2 SVGIG (reference sequence). The CDR3 DNA reads TGTGCCTGGAGGGACAGGGGGCGGACTGAAGCTTTCTTT. Its translation is CAWRDRGRTEAFF.

The chain carries TRBV6-5 and TRBJ1-6; no clear D gene. V dropped 5 bases and J dropped 6 bases, with 11 bases sitting between them. The CDR3 has 14 residues. Germline V lookup: CDR1 MNHEY, CDR2 SVGAGI. DNA of the CDR3: TGTGCCAGCAGTACCCCAAGCCGTAATTCACCCCTCCACTTT. Protein sequence: CASSTPSRNSPLHF.

The chain links TRBV4-1 to TRBJ2-7; the match to TRBD1 covers 7 bases. The germline V gene encodes CDR1 MGHRA and CDR2 YSYEKL. V lost 2 bases, J lost 2 bases, and 6 bases stayed unmatched. This CDR3 region has 15 residues. The CDR3 protein is CASSQSRDRAYEQYF. The CDR3 bases are TGCGCCAGCAGCCAAAGCCGGGACAGAGCCTACGAGCAGTACTTC.

A remark on this clone: One end of the junction fails to match germline, which may point to a read error. CDR3 DNA: TGTGCCAGCAGTCCCCGACAGGGCAAAGGAACGTTC. It codes for CASSPRQGKGTF. This sequence joins TRBV27 and TRBJ2-7, with 7 bases that match TRBD1. Germline V gene lookup returns CDR1 MNHEY and CDR2 SMNVEV (reference sequence). The CDR3 runs to 12 residues.

The chain joins TRBV7-9 to TRBJ1-2; D uncertain. Trimming shortened V by 1 base and J by 6 bases, and 9 bases separated the two germline ends. The CDR3 length is 13 residues. Looked up from germline, CDR1 is SEHNR and CDR2 is FQNEAQ (reference sequence). CDR3 sequence (DNA): TGTGCCAGCAGCTTAGTGGCAGGCCATGGCTACACCTTC. Its translation: CASSLVAGHGYTF.